This TCR beta chain was captured by sequencing in a study of long-term antiretroviral therapy in people with HIV. Overall study context: The earliest samples came about a decade before the 2015 immediate-ART recommendation.

At survey level, the immunoSEQ assay was run in its v3.0 version. Sequencing was designed to cover about 40,000-55,000 T-cell genomes in each sample. Assay used: immunoSEQ multiplex PCR; TCRdb lists only in-frame clones, some missing. This table holds about 7,200 clones, over 60% found once. The germline gives CDR1 SSHAT, CDR2 FNYEAQ (reference sequence). This CDR3 has 12 amino acids. V gave up 5 bases and J gave up 6 bases, with 11 bases separating them. The sequence derives from a man between 35 and 55 years old with HIV. The chain has TRBV7-7 and TRBJ2-7, with D tentatively TRBD2 (5 bases). The sequencing used unsorted PBMCs, collected approximately eleven months before starting antiretroviral therapy. DNA for the CDR3: TGTGCCAGCAGCCCCAGAGGAGGCGAGCAGTACTTC. This encodes CASSPRGGEQYF.